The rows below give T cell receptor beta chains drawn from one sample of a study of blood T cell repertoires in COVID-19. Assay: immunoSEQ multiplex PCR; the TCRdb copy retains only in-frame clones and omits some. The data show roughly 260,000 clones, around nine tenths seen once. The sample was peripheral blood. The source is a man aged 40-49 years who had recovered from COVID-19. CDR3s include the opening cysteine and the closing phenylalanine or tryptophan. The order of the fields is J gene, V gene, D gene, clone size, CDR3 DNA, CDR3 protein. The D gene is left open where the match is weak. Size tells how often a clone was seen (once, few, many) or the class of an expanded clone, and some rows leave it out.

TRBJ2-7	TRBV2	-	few	TGTGCCAGCAGTGTCTCGTCTAGCCTTCAGACCGAGCAGTACTTC	CASSVSSSLQTEQYF
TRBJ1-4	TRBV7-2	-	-	TGTGCCAGCAGCTTCCTATTTTCGGGAGCAACTAATGAAAAACTGTTTTTT	CASSFLFSGATNEKLFF
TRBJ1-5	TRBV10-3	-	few	TGTGCCATCAGTGGGGACGGCGGGACTCAGCCCCAGCATTTT	CAISGDGGTQPQHF
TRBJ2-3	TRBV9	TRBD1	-	TGTGCCAGCAGCGTAGCAACAGGGGGCATCCATACGCAGTATTTT	CASSVATGGIHTQYF
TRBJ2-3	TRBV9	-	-	TGTGCCAGCAGCCCCCAGAGAGGGCTCACAGATACGCAGTATTTT	CASSPQRGLTDTQYF
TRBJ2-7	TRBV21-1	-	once	TGTGCCAGCAGCAAAGGTCGTCCGAAGGAGGGCGAGCAGTACTTC	CASSKGRPKEGEQYF
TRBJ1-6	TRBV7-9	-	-	TGTGCCAGCAGCTTAGCTCCTGGGCAGGGAAAGAATTCACCCCTCCACTTT	CASSLAPGQGKNSPLHF
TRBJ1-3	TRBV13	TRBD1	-	TGTGCCAGCAGCTTAGGGCGGACAGGCTATTCTGGAAACACCATATATTTT	CASSLGRTGYSGNTIYF
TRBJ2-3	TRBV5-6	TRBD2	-	TGTGCCAGCAGCTCGAGACTAGCGGCGTTCAGCACAGATACGCAGTATTTT	CASSSRLAAFSTDTQYF
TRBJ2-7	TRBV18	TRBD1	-	TGTGCCAGCTCACCCCGCGGACAGGGGGTGTCCTACGAGCAGTACTTC	CASSPRGQGVSYEQYF
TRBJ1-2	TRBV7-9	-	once	TGTGCCAGCAGCTCCTTGACAGGTAGCAACTATGGCTACACCTTC	CASSSLTGSNYGYTF
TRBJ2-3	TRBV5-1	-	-	TGCGCCAGCAGCCTTTCGGGACAAATTTCAGATACGCAGTATTTT	CASSLSGQISDTQYF
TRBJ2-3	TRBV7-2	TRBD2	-	TGTGCCAGCAGCCTCATTAGCGGGGCATTGGCAGATACGCAGTATTTT	CASSLISGALADTQYF
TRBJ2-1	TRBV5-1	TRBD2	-	TGCGCCAGCAGCTTCTCCCTCCCAAGCGGGAGTATCGATGAGCAGTTCTTC	CASSFSLPSGSIDEQFF
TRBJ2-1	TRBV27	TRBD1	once	TGTGCCAGCAGTTTGACAGGGGGCCCCTACAATGAGCAGTTCTTC	CASSLTGGPYNEQFF
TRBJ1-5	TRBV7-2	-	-	TGTGCCAGCAGCTTAGGAACGGATCAGCCCCAGCATTTT	CASSLGTDQPQHF
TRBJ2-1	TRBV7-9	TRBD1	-	TGTGCCAGCAGCCGAAGGACAGGGGGCCGCAATGAGCAGTTCTTC	CASSRRTGGRNEQFF
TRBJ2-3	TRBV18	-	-	TGTGCCAGCTCACCGGGGGACTGGAGCACAGATACGCAGTATTTT	CASSPGDWSTDTQYF
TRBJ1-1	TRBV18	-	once	TGTGCCAGCTCCCGGACAGACACTGAAGCTTTCTTT	CASSRTDTEAFF
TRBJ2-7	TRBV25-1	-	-	TGTGCCAGCAGTGAATCGGGGGTACTCTACGAGCAGTACTTC	CASSESGVLYEQYF
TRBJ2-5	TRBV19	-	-	TGTGCCAGTAGTTCTTCAGGTCAAGAGACCCAGTACTTC	CASSSSGQETQYF
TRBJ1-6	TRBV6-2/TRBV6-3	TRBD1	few	TGTGCCAGCAGTTACTCGACCGGGACAGGGAGGAATTCACCCCTCCACTTT	CASSYSTGTGRNSPLHF
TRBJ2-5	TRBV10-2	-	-	TGCGCCAGCCGGGCGTTCGGGGAAGAGACCCAGTACTTC	CASRAFGEETQYF
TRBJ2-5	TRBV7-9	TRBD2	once	TGTGCCAGCAGCTCCCCAGCGGGAGGGCTAGAGACCCAGTACTTC	CASSSPAGGLETQYF